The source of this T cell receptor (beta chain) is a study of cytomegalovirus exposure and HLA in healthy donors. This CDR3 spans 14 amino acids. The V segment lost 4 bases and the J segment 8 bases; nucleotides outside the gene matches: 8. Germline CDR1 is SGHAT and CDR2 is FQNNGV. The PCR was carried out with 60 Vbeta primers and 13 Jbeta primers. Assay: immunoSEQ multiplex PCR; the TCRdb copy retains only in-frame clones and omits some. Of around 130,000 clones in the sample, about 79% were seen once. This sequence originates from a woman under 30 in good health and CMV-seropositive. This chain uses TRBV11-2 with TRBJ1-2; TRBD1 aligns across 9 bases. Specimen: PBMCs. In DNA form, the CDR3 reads TGTGCCAGCAGCTCCGCCGGGACAGGGATGGGCTACACCTTC. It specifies CASSSAGTGMGYTF.